Here is one T cell receptor (beta chain) with its context. Its antigen is not known. Germline CDR1 and CDR2: SGHRS and YFSETQ. With 4 bases clipped from V and 6 bases from J, the junction kept 11 bases outside the gene matches. This CDR3 is 16 amino acids long. This specimen comes from a study of cytomegalovirus exposure and HLA in healthy donors. Across the study: A prior study identified roughly 110 million unique TCR beta sequences from about 179 million T cells. General study findings and limits: A prior analysis recorded that most TCR beta V segments were productive about 87% or about 30% of the time. Later analysis demonstrated an association between a missense DCLRE1C variant and TCR beta V- and J-gene trimming.

A multiplex PCR was run with 60 Vbeta primers and 13 Jbeta primers. The data were produced by immunoSEQ multiplex PCR, yet TCRdb's version contains in-frame clones alone and is incomplete. The repertoire holds some 150,000 clones, with approximately 80% as singletons. The V and J genes are TRBV5-1 and TRBJ1-1, with TRBD1 matching 11 bases. The sample comprised PBMCs. The sequence came from a woman in her 50s in good health and CMV-seronegative. This chain's CDR3 is CASSPGQGAGLPEAFF. The DNA of the CDR3 is TGCGCCAGCAGCCCCGGACAGGGGGCCGGATTGCCTGAAGCTTTCTTT.